This is a list of T cell receptor beta chains from one sample in a study of technical replicates of blood from a handful of donors. Sequenced by immunoSEQ multiplex PCR; TCRdb stores in-frame clones only, minus some. The repertoire consists of tens of thousands of clones, with around 94% occurring once and the leading ten covering approximately 0.26%. The sequenced sample was T cells isolated from PBMCs. The receptor source for this set is a human donor in good health. CDR3s include the opening cysteine and the closing phenylalanine or tryptophan. D genes are given only for firm matches. Clone size is not always given. Where it is, it says once, few, many or a class for expanded clones.

J gene: TRBJ1-1; V gene: TRBV6-6; D gene: TRBD1; clone size: .; CDR3 protein: CASSPTGGFTEAFF; CDR3 DNA: TGTGCCAGCAGCCCTACAGGGGGCTTCACTGAAGCTTTCTTT
J gene: TRBJ1-3; V gene: TRBV6-1; D gene: .; clone size: .; CDR3 protein: CASSEAGTSSGNTIYF; CDR3 DNA: TGTGCCAGCAGTGAAGCTGGTACCAGCTCTGGAAACACCATATATTTT
J gene: TRBJ2-7; V gene: TRBV27; D gene: TRBD2; clone size: .; CDR3 protein: CASRILAGGNYEQYF; CDR3 DNA: TGTGCCAGCAGAATACTAGCGGGAGGTAACTACGAGCAGTACTTC
J gene: TRBJ1-4; V gene: TRBV4-1; D gene: TRBD1; clone size: .; CDR3 protein: CASSPRDSEKLFF; CDR3 DNA: TGCGCCAGCAGCCCCCGGGACAGTGAAAAACTGTTTTTT
J gene: TRBJ1-6; V gene: TRBV6-1; D gene: TRBD1; clone size: .; CDR3 protein: CASSEYALNRGLSASSYNSPLHF; CDR3 DNA: TGTGCCAGCAGTGAATATGCACTCAACAGGGGACTTTCCGCGAGCTCCTATAATTCACCCCTCCACTTT
J gene: TRBJ2-7; V gene: TRBV27; D gene: TRBD1; clone size: .; CDR3 protein: CASSRTGVEQYF; CDR3 DNA: TGTGCCAGCAGTCGAACAGGGGTTGAGCAGTACTTC
J gene: TRBJ2-7; V gene: TRBV6-1; D gene: TRBD1; clone size: .; CDR3 protein: CASSVDRGPGEQYF; CDR3 DNA: TGTGCCAGCAGTGTGGACAGGGGCCCGGGGGAGCAGTACTTC
J gene: TRBJ2-1; V gene: TRBV4-1; D gene: .; clone size: few; CDR3 protein: CASSPSIFTFTSSYNEQFF; CDR3 DNA: TGCGCCAGCAGCCCCTCGATATTTACCTTCACGAGCTCCTACAATGAGCAGTTCTTC
J gene: TRBJ2-1; V gene: TRBV19; D gene: .; clone size: .; CDR3 protein: CASSSIRRGSYNEQFF; CDR3 DNA: TGTGCCAGTAGTTCAATCCGTCGGGGGTCCTACAATGAGCAGTTCTTC
J gene: TRBJ2-7; V gene: TRBV6-8; D gene: TRBD1; clone size: .; CDR3 protein: CASSHTGAANYEQYF; CDR3 DNA: TGTGCCAGCAGCCACACAGGGGCAGCGAACTACGAGCAGTACTTC
J gene: TRBJ1-5; V gene: TRBV7-8; D gene: TRBD1; clone size: .; CDR3 protein: CASSPRQGYSNQPQHF; CDR3 DNA: TGTGCCAGCAGCCCTCGACAGGGATATAGCAATCAGCCCCAGCATTTT
J gene: TRBJ2-3; V gene: TRBV6-5; D gene: .; clone size: .; CDR3 protein: CASSSSTDTQYF; CDR3 DNA: TGTGCCAGCAGTTCAAGCACAGATACGCAGTATTTT
J gene: TRBJ1-2; V gene: TRBV6-6; D gene: TRBD1; clone size: .; CDR3 protein: CASSYPDRSYGYTF; CDR3 DNA: TGTGCCAGCAGTTACCCGGACAGGTCCTATGGCTACACCTTC
J gene: TRBJ2-7; V gene: TRBV4-1; D gene: TRBD1; clone size: once; CDR3 protein: CASSQVAGQGAYEQYF; CDR3 DNA: TGCGCCAGCAGCCAAGTAGCCGGGCAGGGGGCTTACGAGCAGTACTTC
J gene: TRBJ1-1; V gene: TRBV7-6; D gene: .; clone size: few; CDR3 protein: CASSLSENTEAFF; CDR3 DNA: TGTGCCAGCAGCTTATCAGAGAACACTGAAGCTTTCTTT
J gene: TRBJ2-7; V gene: TRBV5-4; D gene: TRBD1; clone size: .; CDR3 protein: CASSSLGTGDYEQYF; CDR3 DNA: TGTGCCAGCAGCTCCCTCGGGACAGGGGACTACGAGCAGTACTTC
J gene: TRBJ2-7; V gene: TRBV20-1; D gene: .; clone size: .; CDR3 protein: CSAGHLYEQYF; CDR3 DNA: TGCAGTGCGGGACACCTATACGAGCAGTACTTC
J gene: TRBJ1-4; V gene: TRBV2; D gene: TRBD1; clone size: .; CDR3 protein: CASSPTGGRYQFEKLFF; CDR3 DNA: TGTGCCAGCAGTCCAACAGGGGGAAGATACCAGTTCGAAAAACTGTTTTTT
J gene: TRBJ1-3; V gene: TRBV9; D gene: .; clone size: .; CDR3 protein: CASSPTGNTIYF; CDR3 DNA: TGTGCCAGCAGCCCTACAGGGAACACCATATATTTT
J gene: TRBJ1-5; V gene: TRBV5-5; D gene: .; clone size: .; CDR3 protein: CASSLEWHSGENQPQHF; CDR3 DNA: TGTGCCAGCAGCTTGGAGTGGCATTCCGGGGAGAATCAGCCCCAGCATTTT
J gene: TRBJ2-7; V gene: TRBV12-5; D gene: .; clone size: .; CDR3 protein: CASGLTGTPAHEQYF; CDR3 DNA: TGTGCTAGTGGTCTCACCGGGACACCGGCCCACGAGCAGTACTTC